The source of this TCR beta chain is a study of Graves' ophthalmopathy and Graves' hyperthyroidism. The study's findings and limits: With a specificity of about 75% and a sensitivity of over 65%, the model predicted ophthalmopathy progression.

The CDR3 covers 14 residues. Germline V gene lookup returns CDR1 SGHVS and CDR2 FNYEAQ. The V segment lost 4 bases and the J segment 2 bases; nucleotides outside the gene matches: 5. RNA transcripts yielded amplified TCR beta CDR3 regions. First-round RT-PCR used HTBI primers; second-round multiplex PCR followed. TCRdb used MiXCR to reprocess the multiplex PCR reads, holding one entry per CDR3 protein. The table includes 650,000 to 900,000 distinct CDR3 sequences, approximately 40% detected once. About this clonotype: Its antigen remains unidentified.

The receptor was isolated from an adult man with Graves' ophthalmopathy. The chain is built from TRBV7-6 and TRBJ2-7; 7 nucleotides agree with TRBD1. The sequencing sample was made of peripheral blood. CDR3 region: CASSYRGNTYEQYF. CDR3 sequence (DNA): TGTGCCAGCAGCTACAGGGGCAACACCTACGAGCAGTACTTC.